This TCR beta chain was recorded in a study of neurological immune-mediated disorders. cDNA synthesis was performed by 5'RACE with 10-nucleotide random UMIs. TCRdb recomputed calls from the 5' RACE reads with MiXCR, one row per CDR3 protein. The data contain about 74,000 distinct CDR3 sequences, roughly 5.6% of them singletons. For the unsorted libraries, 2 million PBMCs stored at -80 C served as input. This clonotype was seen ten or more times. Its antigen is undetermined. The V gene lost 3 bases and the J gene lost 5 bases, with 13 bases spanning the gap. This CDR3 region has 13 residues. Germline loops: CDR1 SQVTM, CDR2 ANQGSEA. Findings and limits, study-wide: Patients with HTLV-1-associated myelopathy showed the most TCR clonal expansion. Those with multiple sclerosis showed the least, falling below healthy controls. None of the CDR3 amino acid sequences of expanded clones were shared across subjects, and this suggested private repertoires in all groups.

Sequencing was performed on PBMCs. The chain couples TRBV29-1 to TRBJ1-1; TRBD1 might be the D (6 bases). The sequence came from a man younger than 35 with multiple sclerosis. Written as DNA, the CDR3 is TGCAGCGTTGATCTGGGGGCGGTGACTGAAGCTTTCTTT. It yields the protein CSVDLGAVTEAFF.